This TCR beta chain was recovered during a study of CD8+ T cells in alopecia areata. Turning to the study itself: Grafted skin came from C3H/HeJ donors with spontaneous alopecia (roughly 6-12 months old) and was placed on roughly 7-10-week-old female C3H/HeJ mice.

This clone came up a few times. Gene names refer to mouse genes. The read finishes 4 residues shy of the CDR3 end, and the germline J gene is used to complete it. Cells pooled from cutaneous lymph nodes were sorted on CD4, CD8alpha, NKG2D, NKG2ACE and other markers. After removal of 0 bases from V and 3 bases from J, the junction contained 3 bases not matched to a gene. Per germline, CDR1 GKSSPN and CDR2 SITVG. The CDR3 covers 14 residues. cDNA reverse transcribed from extracted RNA served as the sequencing template. TCRdb's table, derived via immunoSEQ multiplex PCR, lists solely in-frame clones and lacks some. The data show under 350,000 clones, with none appearing a single time.

Sequenced sample: CD4+ T cells sorted from a lymph node. V gene TRBV31 combines with J gene TRBJ2-7; 9 positions match TRBD2. The receptor's source is a C3H/HeJ mouse with alopecia areata. The mouse line has the MHC haplotype H2-k. Incomplete CDR3 DNA: TGTGCCTGGAGTCTAAACTGGGGGGTCTAT. Amino acid sequence: CAWSLNWGVY. In full, the CDR3 reads CAWSLNWGVYEQYF.